Presented here are 21 T cell receptor beta chains from one specimen sequenced in a study of molecular identifiers for immune sequencing clone quantification. From the PCR reads, TCRdb called clonotypes with MiXCR, one entry per CDR3 protein. The repertoire consists of approximately 93,000 distinct CDR3 sequences, with about 23% occurring once and the leading ten covering 0.78%. The sample taken for sequencing was naive CD8+ T cells from blood, with Jurkat cell RNA spiked in. Subset denoted: FACS-sorted CD8+CD4-CCR7+CD45RA+ naive T cells. The receptors were gathered from a human donor in good health. Some libraries in this study had Jurkat cell RNA spiked in.

The chain is built from TRBV4-1 and TRBJ2-5, with D possibly being TRBD2 (5 bases). The V end was cut by 0 bases, the J end by 4 bases, with 15 bases between. The germline V gene encodes CDR1 MGHRA and CDR2 YSYEKL. CDR3 length: 16 residues. The CDR3 DNA follows: TGCGCCAGCAGCCAAGATATAAGAGGCGGAGGAGAGACCCAGTACTTC. Residues: CASSQDIRGGGETQYF.

In this sample, this clonotype turned up many times. The chain carries TRBV29-1 and TRBJ2-3; perhaps TRBD2 as D (5 bases). The V and J ends lost 6 bases and 5 bases respectively, with 9 bases between them. This CDR3 has 11 amino acids. The V gene's germline CDR1 is SQVTM and CDR2 ANQGSEA. As DNA, the CDR3 is TGCAGCGTCGCAGGAGGAGATACGCAGTATTTT. This translates into CSVAGGDTQYF.

Turning to this clonotype: A much larger clone differs by one base, so this may be a read error. The chain uses TRBV7-9 and TRBJ2-7; TRBD2 matches 8 bases. There are 15 residues in the CDR3. Germline V lookup: CDR1 SEHNR, CDR2 FQNEAQ (reference sequence). CDR3 amino acids: CASSVERGPSYEQHF. Here the CDR3 DNA reads TGTGCCAGCAGCGTCGAGCGGGGGCCCTCCTACGAGCAGCACTTC.

V usage is TRBV5-1 and J usage is TRBJ2-7; D gene unclear. The CDR3 has 14 amino acids. Germline V gene sequence: CDR1 SGHRS, CDR2 YFSETQ. With 2 bases removed from V and 0 bases from J, the gap between germline ends came to 9 bases. For the CDR3, the DNA is TGCGCCAGCAGCTTATTGGACGCCTCCTACGAGCAGTACTTC. It specifies CASSLLDASYEQYF.

For the CDR3, the DNA is TGTGCCAGTGGGCCCGGGACAGCCACCTACGAGCAGTACTTC. It specifies CASGPGTATYEQYF. The chain joins TRBV19 to TRBJ2-7; TRBD1 matches at 7 bases. CDR1 LNHDA and CDR2 SQIVND come from the germline V gene (reference sequence). This CDR3 spans 14 amino acids. The V gene end was trimmed by 8 bases and the J gene end by 2 bases; junction bases not matched to a gene: 9. The full variable domain, rest sourced from reference TRBV19 and TRBJ2-7, is DGGITQSPKYLFRKEGQNVTLSCEQNLNHDAMYWYRQDPGQGLRLIYYSQIVNDFQKGDIAEGYSVSREKKESFPLTVTSAQKNPTAFYLCASGPGTATYEQYFGPGTRLTVT.

At least ten counts were recorded for this clonotype. As DNA, the CDR3 is TGCAGTGCTAGTGAACAGAACACTGAAGCTTTCTTT. This sequence encodes CSASEQNTEAFF. The chain links TRBV20-1 to TRBJ1-1; D remains ambiguous. The CDR3 covers 12 residues. Trimming took 3 bases from V and 1 from J, leaving 6 bases between them. Germline CDR1 and CDR2: DFQATT and SNEGSKA (reference sequence).

This clonotype was observed many times. The CDR3 DNA sequence: TGCAGCGTTGTCCCCGGACGGGAGAAGGTAAGGGGCACTGAAGCTTTCTTT. Protein sequence: CSVVPGREKVRGTEAFF. V is TRBV29-1 and J is TRBJ1-1, with a tentative D call TRBD1 (5 bases). The V end lost 4 bases, the J end lost 4 bases, and 25 bases lay between the germline ends. This CDR3 comprises 17 residues. The germline V gene encodes CDR1 SQVTM and CDR2 ANQGSEA.

This clonotype appeared many times. The rearrangement joins TRBV5-1 to TRBJ2-1; TRBD2 aligns across 10 bases. Germline values: CDR1 SGHRS, CDR2 YFSETQ. V shed 0 bases and J 4 bases; nucleotides not matched to a gene: 1. The CDR3 loop spans 15 amino acids. The CDR3 loop is CASSLGTSGYNEQFF. Written as DNA, the CDR3 is TGCGCCAGCAGCTTGGGGACTAGCGGTTACAATGAGCAGTTCTTC.

The rearrangement links TRBV29-1 to TRBJ2-3; TRBD2 matches at 11 bases. The V and J ends lost 4 bases and 7 bases, in that order; junction bases with no gene match: 4. Germline V gives CDR1 SQVTM, CDR2 ANQGSEA. CDR3 length: 13 amino acids. CDR3 sequence reads: CSVVAGGEYTQYF. The CDR3 nucleotides read TGCAGCGTTGTAGCGGGGGGGGAGTATACGCAGTATTTT.

This clonotype was seen repeatedly, ten times or more. The chain recombines TRBV13 with TRBJ1-5, with no clear D. CDR3 size: 14 residues. The germline V gene encodes CDR1 PRHDT and CDR2 FYEKMQ (reference sequence). The V end lost 0 bases, the J end lost 4 bases, and 7 bases lay between the germline ends. The CDR3 loop is CASSLGRGNQPQHF. The CDR3 nucleotides read TGTGCCAGCAGCTTAGGGCGGGGAAATCAGCCCCAGCATTTT.

The chain employs TRBV7-9 and TRBJ2-3, with 8 bases identical to TRBD2. V lost 4 bases, J lost 2 bases, and 11 bases stayed unmatched. The germline gives CDR1 SEHNR, CDR2 FQNEAQ (reference sequence). This CDR3 has 17 residues. CDR3 region: CASSSSETSVDTDTQYF. CDR3 bases: TGTGCCAGCAGCTCGAGCGAGACTAGCGTTGACACAGATACGCAGTATTTT.

This clonotype showed up many times. The rearrangement links TRBV10-3 to TRBJ2-3; D is uncertain. Germline V gene data show CDR1 as ENHRY and CDR2 as SYGVKD. This CDR3 contains 15 residues. The V gene lost 0 bases and the J gene lost 5 bases, with 12 bases spanning the gap. The CDR3 region is CAISESAVNLDTQYF. In nucleotides, the CDR3 is TGTGCCATCAGTGAGTCGGCAGTGAACCTAGATACGCAGTATTTT.

This rearrangement joins TRBV27 to TRBJ2-7, with D hard to call. Germline CDR1 reads MNHEY; CDR2 reads SMNVEV (reference sequence). V was clipped by 8 bases and J by 2 bases, with 13 bases between them. The CDR3 is 13 amino acids. CDR3 bases: TGTGCCAGCGGACCGGAAGACGCCTACGAGCAGTACTTC. Its translation: CASGPEDAYEQYF.

A remark on this clonotype: The conserved final phenylalanine or tryptophan is absent from the CDR3, which likely points to a read error. The CDR3 reads CSVEDPGETYEQYC. The CDR3, as DNA: TGCAGCGTTGAAGATCCGGGGGAGACCTACGAGCAGTACTGC. The rearrangement joins TRBV29-1 to TRBJ2-7; tentatively, D is TRBD2 (6 bases). CDR1 SQVTM and CDR2 ANQGSEA come from the germline V gene. CDR3 length: 14 residues. The germline V and J ends were trimmed by 0 bases and 2 bases, with 11 bases remaining between them.

This clonotype showed up many times. The chain employs TRBV5-1 and TRBJ2-7; the match to TRBD1 covers 7 bases. The J segment lost 2 bases and the V segment lost 3 bases, leaving 5 bases of the junction unmatched. This CDR3 has 14 residues. Germline V gene sequence: CDR1 SGHRS, CDR2 YFSETQ. Written as DNA, the CDR3 is TGCGCCAGCAGCTACCGACAGGGTACCTACGAGCAGTACTTC. Translated, it gives CASSYRQGTYEQYF.

This clonotype was seen many times. J is TRBJ2-1 and V is TRBV9, with D maybe TRBD1 (5 bases). The CDR3 contains 16 residues. The ends were cut back, 4 bases at V and 4 bases at J, with 18 bases in the middle. Germline assignment: CDR1 SGDLS and CDR2 YYNGEE. CDR3 region: CASSPPGAGQYNEQFF. For the CDR3, the DNA is TGTGCCAGCAGCCCTCCTGGGGCAGGGCAGTACAATGAGCAGTTCTTC.

The chain carries TRBV25-1 and TRBJ2-1; D is uncertain. Per germline, CDR1 MGHDK and CDR2 SYGVNS. The CDR3 sequence is 15 residues long. Trimming removed 1 base at V and 5 bases at J, with 12 bases between. CDR3 region: CASSEFGVSHNEQFF. In nucleotides, the CDR3 is TGTGCCAGCAGTGAATTTGGAGTTTCCCACAATGAGCAGTTCTTC.

This clonotype has just a few counts. J is TRBJ2-2 and V is TRBV19; no firm D call. Germline V CDR1 and CDR2: LNHDA, SQIVND (reference sequence). CDR3 length equals 12 residues. Trimming took 11 bases from V and 3 from J, leaving 10 bases between them. The CDR3 region is CAGRTYTGELFF. The CDR3 DNA reads TGTGCCGGAAGGACCTACACCGGGGAGCTGTTTTTT.

This clonotype occurred once. The chain couples TRBV6-1 to TRBJ1-5; D call uncertain. The V end lost 2 bases, the J end lost 3 bases, and 14 bases lay between the germline ends. The CDR3 runs to 16 residues. Germline assignment: CDR1 MNHNS and CDR2 SASEGT. The chain's CDR3 is CASSESRRVINQPQHF. DNA for the CDR3: TGTGCCAGCAGTGAAAGCCGGCGGGTTATCAATCAGCCCCAGCATTTT.

This clonotype appeared many times. This chain joins TRBV19 and TRBJ1-5; D may be TRBD1 (6 bases). Germline V CDR1 and CDR2: LNHDA, SQIVND (reference sequence). V shed 9 bases and J shed 6 bases, with 18 bases lying between them. The CDR3 consists of 14 residues. CDR3 sequence (DNA): TGTGCCAGCTCCCATGGGGGCGGGGGTCAGCCCCAGCATTTT. It is translated as CASSHGGGGQPQHF.

In regard to this clonotype: A much bigger clone sits one base away, suggesting this may be a read error. The chain is built from TRBV12-3 or TRBV12-4 and TRBJ1-5, with D perhaps TRBD1 (5 bases). The CDR3 loop spans 16 amino acids. V lost 0 bases, J lost 7 bases, and 16 bases lay in between. CDR3 residues: CASSLAPRGSEQPQHF. DNA for the CDR3: TGTGCCAGCAGTTTAGCGCCCCGGGGCTCCGAACAGCCCCAGCATTTT.